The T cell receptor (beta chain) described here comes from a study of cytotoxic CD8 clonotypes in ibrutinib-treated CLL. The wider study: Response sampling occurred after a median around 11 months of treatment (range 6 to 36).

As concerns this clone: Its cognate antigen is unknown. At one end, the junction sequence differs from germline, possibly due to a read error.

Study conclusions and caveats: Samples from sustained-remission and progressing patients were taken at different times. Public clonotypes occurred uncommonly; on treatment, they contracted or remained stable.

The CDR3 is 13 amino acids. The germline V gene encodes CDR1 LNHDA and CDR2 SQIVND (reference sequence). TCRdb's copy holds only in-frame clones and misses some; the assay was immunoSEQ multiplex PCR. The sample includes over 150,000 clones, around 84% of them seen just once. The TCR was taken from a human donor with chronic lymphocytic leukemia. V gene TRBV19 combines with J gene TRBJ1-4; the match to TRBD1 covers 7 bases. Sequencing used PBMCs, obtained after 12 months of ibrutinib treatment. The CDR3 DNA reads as TGTGCCAGTAGCATAGACAGGGCCGAAAAACTGTTTTTT. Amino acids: CASSIDRAEKLFF.